Listed here is a single T cell receptor (beta chain). Its specificity is unknown. The germline gives CDR1 ENHRY, CDR2 SYGVKD. With 4 bases removed from V and 2 bases from J, the gap between germline ends came to 8 bases. This CDR3 region has 13 residues. This sample was taken from a study of T cell responses to AZD1222 COVID-19 vaccine. The wider study: Pooling was applied to second doses at about 4 or about 12 weeks. Study findings and constraints: Donor demographics were predominantly white British with a female majority; clonal diversity may be underestimated. All repertoire sampling was performed exclusively after the peak T cell response.

Clones were sequenced by immunoSEQ multiplex PCR, and TCRdb holds only the in-frame ones, with some missing. The table lists approximately 110,000 clones, approximately 91% of them singletons, with around 7% in the top ten. The TCR comes from an adult in good health. This chain joins TRBV10-3 and TRBJ1-2; the D is unclear. The source was peripheral blood, collected on day 0 of AZD1222 vaccination. The CDR3 DNA follows: TGTGCCATCAGTGGTGTAGGGAACTATGGCTACACCTTC. Its translation is CAISGVGNYGYTF.